This T cell receptor beta chain stems from a study of identical twins. TCRdb ran MiXCR on the 5' RACE reads and lists one entry per CDR3 protein. The sample lists roughly 1.6 million distinct CDR3 sequences, about 32% occurring once. Per germline, CDR1 PRHDT and CDR2 FYEKMQ (reference sequence). The CDR3 length is 17 residues. The ends lost 1 base at V and 2 bases at J; junction bases unmatched: 6. The sequencing input was cord blood. This chain links TRBV13 with TRBJ2-3, with 10 bases matching TRBD2. This clonotype originated in a newborn girl in good health. Written as DNA, the CDR3 is TGTGCCAGCAGCTTAGTGCGGACTAGCGGAATCACAGATACGCAGTATTTT. Translated: CASSLVRTSGITDTQYF.